The clone carrying this T cell receptor (beta chain) was observed a handful of times. Its target is unknown. The sample is drawn from a study of blood T cells in healthy people across ages. Study conclusions and caveats: Age brought a roughly linear fall in TCR beta diversity measured per million T cells.

Per the germline V gene, CDR1 is LGHDT and CDR2 is YNNKEL (reference sequence). The CDR3 loop spans 15 amino acids. V lost 6 bases, J lost 0 bases, and 5 bases stayed unmatched. Every sample yielded at least 6.5 million isolated PBMCs. Extractions gave at least 5.5 micrograms of total RNA per sample. A second about 6 to 12 cycle PCR used barcoded and J-beta primers. Each TCR beta cDNA got a 12-nucleotide random molecular identifier. TCRdb re-called the 5' RACE reads through MiXCR, storing one row per CDR3 protein. The data contain about 1.7 million distinct CDR3 sequences, 25% to 30% of them singletons.

Sequencing was done on a sample of blood. The TCR comes from a woman aged 25-40 years in good health. The chain uses TRBV3-1 and TRBJ2-3; 8 positions agree with TRBD2. CDR3 region: CASRRAGASTDTQYF. The CDR3 nucleotides read TGTGCCAGCAGACGAGCGGGGGCCAGCACAGATACGCAGTATTTT.